This record looks at one T cell receptor (beta chain) sequence and its context. The entry originates in a study of blood T cell repertoires in COVID-19. Per the germline V gene, CDR1 is MGHRA and CDR2 is YSYEKL. V dropped 0 bases and J dropped 0 bases, with 6 bases sitting between them. The CDR3 consists of 15 residues. Sequencing used immunoSEQ multiplex PCR; TCRdb keeps in-frame clones, though not all of them. Of about 110,000 clones listed, roughly nine tenths were seen once; the top ten hold almost 4.5%. Sequenced material: peripheral blood. The V and J genes are TRBV4-1 and TRBJ1-5, with D unresolved. The sequence was collected from a man aged 35-49 years with acute or convalescent COVID-19. The CDR3 sequence is CASSQDQNSNQPQHF. The CDR3 nucleotides are TGCGCCAGCAGCCAAGACCAGAATAGCAATCAGCCCCAGCATTTT.